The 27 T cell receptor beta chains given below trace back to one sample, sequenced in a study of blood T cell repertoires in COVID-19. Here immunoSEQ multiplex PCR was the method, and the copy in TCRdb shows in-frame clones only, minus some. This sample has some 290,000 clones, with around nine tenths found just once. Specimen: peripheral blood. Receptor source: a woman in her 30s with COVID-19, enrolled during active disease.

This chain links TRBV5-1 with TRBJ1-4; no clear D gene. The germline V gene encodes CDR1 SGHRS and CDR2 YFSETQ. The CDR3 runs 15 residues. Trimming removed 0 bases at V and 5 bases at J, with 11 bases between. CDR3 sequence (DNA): TGCGCCAGCAGCTTGGCCTCACCTATAAATGAAAAACTGTTTTTT. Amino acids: CASSLASPINEKLFF.

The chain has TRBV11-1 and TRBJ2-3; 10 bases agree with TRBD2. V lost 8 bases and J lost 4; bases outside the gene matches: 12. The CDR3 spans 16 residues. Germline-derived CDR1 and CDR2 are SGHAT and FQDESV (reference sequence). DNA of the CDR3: TGTGCCAGCGGCGATGCAGCGGGGGGGCACGCAGATACGCAGTATTTT. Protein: CASGDAAGGHADTQYF. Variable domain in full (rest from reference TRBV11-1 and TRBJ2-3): EAEVAQSPRYKITEKSQAVAFWCDPISGHATLYWYRQILGQGPELLVQFQDESVVDDSQLPKDRFSAERLKGVDSTLKIQPAELGDSAMYLCASGDAAGGHADTQYFGPGTRLTVL.

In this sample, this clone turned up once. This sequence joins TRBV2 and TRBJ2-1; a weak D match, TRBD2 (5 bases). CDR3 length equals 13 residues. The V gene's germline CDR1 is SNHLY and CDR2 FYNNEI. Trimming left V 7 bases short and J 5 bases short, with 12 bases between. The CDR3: CASKAAVHNEQFF. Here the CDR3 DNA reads TGTGCCAGCAAAGCGGCGGTGCACAATGAGCAGTTCTTC.

The CDR3 loop reads CASSLGVSGGGSETQYF. DNA for the CDR3: TGTGCCAGCAGCTTAGGCGTAAGCGGGGGCGGGTCGGAGACCCAGTACTTC. V gene TRBV7-2 combines with J gene TRBJ2-5; 8 bases are a match to TRBD2. This CDR3 spans 17 amino acids. V was pared by 1 base and J by 5 bases, with 12 bases of the junction left unmatched. Germline V gives CDR1 SGHTA, CDR2 FQGNSA.

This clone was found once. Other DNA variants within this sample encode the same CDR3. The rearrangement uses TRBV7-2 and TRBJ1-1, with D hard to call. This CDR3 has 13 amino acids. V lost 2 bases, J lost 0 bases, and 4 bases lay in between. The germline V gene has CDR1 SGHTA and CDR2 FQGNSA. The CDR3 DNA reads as TGTGCCAGCAGCTTAATCATGAACACTGAAGCTTTCTTT. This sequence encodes CASSLIMNTEAFF.

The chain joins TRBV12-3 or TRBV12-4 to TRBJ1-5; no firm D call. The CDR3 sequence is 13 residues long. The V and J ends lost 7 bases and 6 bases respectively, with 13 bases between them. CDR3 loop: CASTRGGGQPQHF. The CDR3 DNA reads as TGTGCCAGCACGCGGGGAGGAGGTCAGCCCCAGCATTTT.

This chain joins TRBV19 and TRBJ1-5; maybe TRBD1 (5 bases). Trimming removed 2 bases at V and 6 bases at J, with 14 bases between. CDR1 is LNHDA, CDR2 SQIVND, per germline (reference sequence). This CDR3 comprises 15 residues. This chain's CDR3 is CASSISRVGFQPQHF. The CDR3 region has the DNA TGTGCCAGTAGTATAAGCAGGGTGGGTTTTCAGCCCCAGCATTTT.

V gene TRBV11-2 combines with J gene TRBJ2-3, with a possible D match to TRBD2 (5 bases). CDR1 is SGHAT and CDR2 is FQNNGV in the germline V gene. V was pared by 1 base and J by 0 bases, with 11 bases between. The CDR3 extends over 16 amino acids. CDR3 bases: TGTGCCAGCAGCTTAGGCCCTAGCATGAGCACAGATACGCAGTATTTT. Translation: CASSLGPSMSTDTQYF.

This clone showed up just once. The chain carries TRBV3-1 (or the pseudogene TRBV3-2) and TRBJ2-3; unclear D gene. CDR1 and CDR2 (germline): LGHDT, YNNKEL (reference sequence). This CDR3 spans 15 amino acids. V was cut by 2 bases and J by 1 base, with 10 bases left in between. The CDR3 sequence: CASSQSPVGTDTQYF. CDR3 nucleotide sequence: TGTGCCAGCAGCCAATCCCCCGTAGGCACAGATACGCAGTATTTT.

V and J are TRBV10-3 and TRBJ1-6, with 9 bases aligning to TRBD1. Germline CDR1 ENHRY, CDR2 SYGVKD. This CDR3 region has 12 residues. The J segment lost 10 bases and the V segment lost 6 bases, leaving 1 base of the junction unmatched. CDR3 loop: CAIRGQGSPLHF. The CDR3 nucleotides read TGTGCCATCAGGGGACAGGGATCACCCCTCCACTTT.

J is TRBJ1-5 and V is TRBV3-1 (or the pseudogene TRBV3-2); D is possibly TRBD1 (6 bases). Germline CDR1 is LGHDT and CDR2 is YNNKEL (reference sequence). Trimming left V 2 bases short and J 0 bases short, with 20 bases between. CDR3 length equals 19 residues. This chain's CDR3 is CASSQRDTELPYSNQPQHF. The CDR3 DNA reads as TGTGCCAGCAGCCAAAGGGACACCGAGCTCCCTTATAGCAATCAGCCCCAGCATTTT.

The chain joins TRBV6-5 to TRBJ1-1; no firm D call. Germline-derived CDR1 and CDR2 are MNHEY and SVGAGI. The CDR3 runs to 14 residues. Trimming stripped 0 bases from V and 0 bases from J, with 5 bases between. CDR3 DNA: TGTGCCAGCAGTTACTCGAGCCTGAACACTGAAGCTTTCTTT. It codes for CASSYSSLNTEAFF.

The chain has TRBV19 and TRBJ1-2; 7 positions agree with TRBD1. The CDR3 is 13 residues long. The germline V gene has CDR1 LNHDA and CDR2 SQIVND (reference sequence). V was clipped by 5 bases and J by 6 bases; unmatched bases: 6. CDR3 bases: TGTGCCAGTAGTCTCGGCAGGGGGGATGGCTACACCTTC. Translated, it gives CASSLGRGDGYTF.

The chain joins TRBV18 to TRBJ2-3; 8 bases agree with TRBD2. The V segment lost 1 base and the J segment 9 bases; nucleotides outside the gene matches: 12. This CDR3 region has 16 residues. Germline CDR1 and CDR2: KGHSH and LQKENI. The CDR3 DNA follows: TGTGCCAGCTCACCACAATCCGAGCTCGGGGGGGGGACGCAGTATTTT. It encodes CASSPQSELGGGTQYF. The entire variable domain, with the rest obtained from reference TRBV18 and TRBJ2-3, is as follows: NAGVMQNPRHLVRRRGQEARLRCSPMKGHSHVYWYRQLPEEGLKFMVYLQKENIIDESGMPKERFSAEFPKEGPSILRIQQVVRGDSAAYFCASSPQSELGGGTQYFGPGTRLTVL.

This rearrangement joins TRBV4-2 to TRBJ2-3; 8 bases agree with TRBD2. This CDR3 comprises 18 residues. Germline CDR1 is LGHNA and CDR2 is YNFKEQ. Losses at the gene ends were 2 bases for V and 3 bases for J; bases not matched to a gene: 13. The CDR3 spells CASSQLAPRGAATDTQYF. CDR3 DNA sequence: TGTGCCAGCAGCCAATTGGCTCCGCGGGGGGCGGCTACAGATACGCAGTATTTT.

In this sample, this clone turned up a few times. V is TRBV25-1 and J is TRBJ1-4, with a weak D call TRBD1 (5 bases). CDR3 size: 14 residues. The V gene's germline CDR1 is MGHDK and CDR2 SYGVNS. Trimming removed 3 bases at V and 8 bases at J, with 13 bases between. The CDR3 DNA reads TGTGCCAGCAGTGATTGGCAGGGTGACGAAAAACTGTTTTTT. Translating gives CASSDWQGDEKLFF.

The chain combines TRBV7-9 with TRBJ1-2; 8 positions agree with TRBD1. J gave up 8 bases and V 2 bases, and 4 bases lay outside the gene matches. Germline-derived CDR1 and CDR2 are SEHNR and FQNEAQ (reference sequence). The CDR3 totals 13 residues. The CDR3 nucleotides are TGTGCCAGCAGCTTAATTCAGGGGGCCGGCTACACCTTC. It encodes CASSLIQGAGYTF.

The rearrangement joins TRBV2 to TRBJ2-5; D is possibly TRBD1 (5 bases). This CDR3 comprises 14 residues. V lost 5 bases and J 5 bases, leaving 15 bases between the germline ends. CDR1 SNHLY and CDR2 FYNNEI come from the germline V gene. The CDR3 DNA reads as TGTGCCAGCAGTTCTATCAGGGCACGGGAGACCCAGTACTTC. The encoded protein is CASSSIRARETQYF. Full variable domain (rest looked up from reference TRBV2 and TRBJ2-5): EPEVTQTPSHQVTQMGQEVILRCVPISNHLYFYWYRQILGQKVEFLVSFYNNEISEKSEIFDDQFSVERPDGSNFTLKIRSTKLEDSAMYFCASSSIRARETQYFGPGTRLLVL.

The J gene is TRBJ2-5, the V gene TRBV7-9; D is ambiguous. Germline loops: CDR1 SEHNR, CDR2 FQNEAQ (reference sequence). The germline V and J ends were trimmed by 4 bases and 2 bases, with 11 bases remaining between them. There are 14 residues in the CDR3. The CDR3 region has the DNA TGTGCCAGCAGCTCAGAGCGCCCTCAAGAGACCCAGTACTTC. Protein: CASSSERPQETQYF.

CDR3 in DNA: TGTGCCAGCAGCTCTCAACAGGGGACCGGGGAGCTGTTTTTT. It codes for CASSSQQGTGELFF. The V and J genes are TRBV5-4 and TRBJ2-2; 7 bases fit TRBD1. CDR1 SGHNT and CDR2 YYREEE come from the germline V gene (reference sequence). After removal of 3 bases from V and 5 bases from J, the junction contained 4 bases not matched to a gene. The CDR3 has 14 residues.

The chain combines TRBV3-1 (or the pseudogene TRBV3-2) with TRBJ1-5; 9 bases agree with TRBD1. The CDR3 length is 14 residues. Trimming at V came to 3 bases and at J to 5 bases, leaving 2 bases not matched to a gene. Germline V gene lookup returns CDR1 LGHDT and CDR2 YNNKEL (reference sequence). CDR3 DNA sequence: TGTGCCAGCAGCCACGGGACAGGGCATCAGCCCCAGCATTTT. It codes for CASSHGTGHQPQHF.

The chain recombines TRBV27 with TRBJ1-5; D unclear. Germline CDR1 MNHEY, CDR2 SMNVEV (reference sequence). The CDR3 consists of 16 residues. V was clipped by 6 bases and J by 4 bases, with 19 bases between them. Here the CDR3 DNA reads TGTGCCAGCAGCCCCACGGATCCAGGTTATAATCAGCCCCAGCATTTT. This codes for CASSPTDPGYNQPQHF.

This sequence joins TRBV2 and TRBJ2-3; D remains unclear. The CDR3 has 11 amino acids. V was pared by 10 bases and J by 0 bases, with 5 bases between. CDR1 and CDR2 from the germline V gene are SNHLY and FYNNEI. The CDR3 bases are TGTGCCACCCGTAGCACAGATACGCAGTATTTT. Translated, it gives CATRSTDTQYF.

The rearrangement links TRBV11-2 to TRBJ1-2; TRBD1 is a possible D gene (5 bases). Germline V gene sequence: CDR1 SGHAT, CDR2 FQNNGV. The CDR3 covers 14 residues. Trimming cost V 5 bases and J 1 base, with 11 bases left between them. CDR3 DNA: TGTGCCAGCAGCCCGAGACAGAGTAACTATGGCTACACCTTC. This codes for CASSPRQSNYGYTF.

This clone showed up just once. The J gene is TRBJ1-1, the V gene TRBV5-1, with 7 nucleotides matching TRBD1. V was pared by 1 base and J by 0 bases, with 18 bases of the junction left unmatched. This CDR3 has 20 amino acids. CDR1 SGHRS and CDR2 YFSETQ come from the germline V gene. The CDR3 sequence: CASSLNPGTELVIMNTEAFF. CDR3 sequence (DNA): TGCGCCAGCAGCTTGAACCCGGGGACAGAGCTTGTCATTATGAACACTGAAGCTTTCTTT.

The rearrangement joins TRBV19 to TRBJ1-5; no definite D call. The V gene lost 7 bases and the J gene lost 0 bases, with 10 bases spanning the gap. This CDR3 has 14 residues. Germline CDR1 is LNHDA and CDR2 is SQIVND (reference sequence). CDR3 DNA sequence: TGTGCCAGTAACCCCACTCGTAGCAATCAGCCCCAGCATTTT. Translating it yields CASNPTRSNQPQHF.

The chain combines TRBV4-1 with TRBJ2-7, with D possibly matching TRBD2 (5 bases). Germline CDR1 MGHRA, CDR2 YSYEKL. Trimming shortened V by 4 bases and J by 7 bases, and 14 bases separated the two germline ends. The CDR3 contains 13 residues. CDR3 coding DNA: TGCGCCAGCAGCCCCCCGAGGCCGGGGGAGCAGTACTTC. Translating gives CASSPPRPGEQYF.